The 12 T cell receptor beta chains presented below share a single source sample, sequenced in a study of blood T cell repertoires in COVID-19. Some clones are missing from TCRdb's copy, which holds only in-frame ones; the method was immunoSEQ multiplex PCR. The data show approximately 270,000 clones, 80% to 85% seen once. The sequenced sample consisted of peripheral blood. Receptor source: a person aged 65 to 85 with COVID-19, enrolled during active disease.

The rearrangement joins TRBV28 to TRBJ2-2; D ambiguous. CDR1 is MDHEN, CDR2 SYDVKM, per germline. V shed 2 bases and J shed 1 base, with 5 bases lying between them. The CDR3 has 14 residues. The CDR3 nucleotides read TGTGCCAGCAGTTTAGTCGGGAACACCGGGGAGCTGTTTTTT. Translating it yields CASSLVGNTGELFF.

This clone was detected a few times. In the same sample, other DNA sequences code for this CDR3. The gene calls are TRBV7-3 and TRBJ1-5, with 9 bases fitting TRBD1. The V segment lost 6 bases and the J segment 6 bases; nucleotides outside the gene matches: 15. Germline V gene lookup returns CDR1 SGHTA and CDR2 FQGTGA. The CDR3 extends over 17 amino acids. The CDR3 sequence: CASRFTRPQGASQPQHF. The CDR3 DNA reads as TGTGCCAGCAGATTCACGCGCCCACAGGGGGCGAGTCAGCCCCAGCATTTT.

This clone was observed a single time. This chain connects TRBV19 to TRBJ2-7, with D perhaps matching TRBD1 (6 bases). The germline V gene encodes CDR1 LNHDA and CDR2 SQIVND (reference sequence). CDR3 length: 14 residues. The ends were cut back, 6 bases at V and 0 bases at J, with 12 bases in the middle. This chain's CDR3 is CASRPGQTSYEQYF. The CDR3 nucleotides are TGTGCCAGTAGACCGGGACAAACCTCCTACGAGCAGTACTTC. Full variable domain (outside the CDR3, taken from reference TRBV19 and TRBJ2-7): DGGITQSPKYLFRKEGQNVTLSCEQNLNHDAMYWYRQDPGQGLRLIYYSQIVNDFQKGDIAEGYSVSREKKESFPLTVTSAQKNPTAFYLCASRPGQTSYEQYFGPGTRLTVT.

The chain recombines TRBV7-9 with TRBJ2-3; TRBD1 is a possible D gene (6 bases). Germline lookup yields CDR1 SEHNR and CDR2 FQNEAQ (reference sequence). This CDR3 spans 14 amino acids. Trimming took 1 base from V and 4 from J, leaving 9 bases between them. DNA for the CDR3: TGTGCCAGCAGCTTAGGGGGGCAGGCAGATACGCAGTATTTT. This encodes CASSLGGQADTQYF.

V and J are TRBV3-1 (or the pseudogene TRBV3-2) and TRBJ2-7; TRBD1 aligns across 8 bases. This CDR3 has 15 amino acids. After removal of 0 bases from V and 3 bases from J, the junction contained 4 bases not matched to a gene. The germline gives CDR1 LGHDT, CDR2 YNNKEL (reference sequence). CDR3 DNA: TGTGCCAGCAGCCAAGATCAGGGGGCTATCTACGAGCAGTACTTC. This codes for CASSQDQGAIYEQYF.

The V call is TRBV19, the J call TRBJ1-1; tentatively, D is TRBD1 (5 bases). Germline CDR1 and CDR2: LNHDA and SQIVND (reference sequence). The CDR3 is 14 residues long. V was clipped by 1 base and J by 7 bases, with 13 bases between them. Written as DNA, the CDR3 is TGTGCCAGTAGTATAGCCCGGCAGGGTATTGAAGCTTTCTTT. Translated: CASSIARQGIEAFF.

The V call is TRBV19, the J call TRBJ1-2, with D maybe TRBD1 (5 bases). The germline gives CDR1 LNHDA, CDR2 SQIVND (reference sequence). Between the trimmed V and J ends, which lost 1 base and 5 bases, there was a span of 14 bases. CDR3 length: 15 residues. Here the CDR3 reads CASSIAAGILYGYTF. CDR3 nucleotides: TGTGCCAGTAGTATAGCTGCAGGGATATTGTATGGCTACACCTTC.

The genes are TRBV7-2 and TRBJ2-2; 12 bases are a match to TRBD1. The trim removed 8 bases at V and 1 base at J, leaving 14 bases unmatched. CDR3 size: 19 residues. Per the germline V gene, CDR1 is SGHTA and CDR2 is FQGNSA. CDR3 DNA sequence: TGTGCCAGCGACCCATCGGGGACAGGGGGCCCTTGGAACACCGGGGAGCTGTTTTTT. Protein sequence: CASDPSGTGGPWNTGELFF.

As regards this clone: In the same sample, other DNA sequences code for this CDR3. CDR3: CASSYGTGPNTEAFF. As DNA, the CDR3 is TGTGCCAGCAGTTACGGGACAGGTCCGAACACTGAAGCTTTCTTT. The V call is TRBV6-5, the J call TRBJ1-1; TRBD1 matches 8 bases. Unmatched junction bases numbered 3, after V lost 2 bases and J lost 1 base. CDR3 length equals 15 residues. Germline-derived CDR1 and CDR2 are MNHEY and SVGAGI.

This chain links TRBV19 with TRBJ1-5; weak D call: TRBD1 (6 bases). Trimming pared 5 bases from V and 4 bases from J, leaving 12 bases between. This CDR3 contains 14 residues. Germline V gene data show CDR1 as LNHDA and CDR2 as SQIVND (reference sequence). CDR3 amino acids: CASSVGQKNQPQHF. CDR3 sequence (DNA): TGTGCCAGTAGTGTCGGACAGAAAAATCAGCCCCAGCATTTT.

This clone was counted once. The chain recombines TRBV6-2 or TRBV6-3 with TRBJ2-3; the match to TRBD2 covers 7 bases. This CDR3 contains 16 residues. CDR1 MNHEY and CDR2 SVGEGT come from the germline V gene. V was pared by 3 bases and J by 4 bases, with 10 bases of the junction left unmatched. The chain's CDR3 is CASSYGGLGLADTQYF. CDR3 bases: TGTGCCAGCAGTTATGGAGGACTAGGGCTCGCAGATACGCAGTATTTT.

This chain uses TRBV19 with TRBJ2-1; no clear D gene. CDR1 is LNHDA and CDR2 is SQIVND in the germline V gene (reference sequence). Trimming cost V 4 bases and J 0 bases, with 7 bases left between them. The CDR3 spans 14 residues. The CDR3 sequence is CASSRQSSYNEQFF. The CDR3 nucleotides are TGTGCCAGTAGTAGACAATCCTCCTACAATGAGCAGTTCTTC.